Reported below is one TCR beta chain. Its cognate antigen is unknown. The junction differs from germline at one of its ends, possibly a read error. CDR1 is MNHEY, CDR2 SVGAGI, per germline. This CDR3 spans 14 amino acids. The sample belongs to a study of tumor and adjacent non-tumor tissue in lung cancer. Study context: On average, productive TCRbeta reads reached 4 million to 4.5 million per sample. Whole-study results and caveats: Normal lung showed higher cumulative top 100 clone frequency than tumor.

A modified ARM-PCR protocol with three rounds of nested PCR amplified TCRbeta. A single record per CDR3 protein comes from TCRdb applying MiXCR to the multiplex PCR reads. The sample consists of 81,000 or so distinct CDR3 sequences, 75% to 90% of them appearing once. RNA was extracted from bulk tissue without any cell sorting. Donors were chemotherapy-naive, newly diagnosed lung cancer surgical patients in China, August–late 2014. This TCR was recovered from a woman aged 50 to 65 with non-small cell lung cancer. The V and J genes are TRBV6-5 and TRBJ2-7; a weak D match, TRBD2 (5 bases). Sequenced: lung tumor tissue. CDR3 nucleotide sequence: TGTGCCAGCAGTGAGGGCAGGAAAGTGTACGAGCAGTATTTC. Protein: CASSEGRKVYEQYF.